These T cell receptor beta chains were read from a single sample in a study of blood T cells in healthy people across ages. Each CDR3 protein is one row after TCRdb ran MiXCR on the 5' RACE reads. The data hold 550,000 to 750,000 distinct CDR3 sequences, with under 25% observed a single time. The sample was blood. These TCRs come from a man between 65 and 80 years old in good health. Both conserved end residues are part of each CDR3. Fields, in order: V gene, D gene, clone size, CDR3 length, J gene, CDR3 protein, CDR3 DNA. D genes are given only for firm matches. Clone size is given for some rows only: seen once, a few or many times, or a class if the clone is expanded.

V: TRBV7-9
D: -
size: -
length: 13
J: TRBJ2-2
CDR3: CASSISGSGELFF
DNA: TGTGCCAGCAGCATTTCGGGCTCCGGGGAGCTGTTTTTT

V: TRBV15
D: -
size: few
length: 14
J: TRBJ2-5
CDR3: CATSRDKGIKTQYF
DNA: TGTGCCACCAGCAGAGATAAGGGGATTAAGACCCAGTACTTC

V: TRBV2
D: TRBD2
size: -
length: 15
J: TRBJ2-3
CDR3: CASKVSGTSTDTQYF
DNA: TGTGCCAGCAAGGTTAGCGGGACTAGCACAGATACGCAGTATTTT

V: TRBV20-1
D: TRBD2
size: many
length: 14
J: TRBJ2-2
CDR3: CSANLAGGTGELFF
DNA: TGCAGTGCGAACTTAGCGGGAGGCACCGGGGAGCTGTTTTTT

V: TRBV6-1
D: -
size: -
length: 13
J: TRBJ1-1
CDR3: CASLLKSDTEAFF
DNA: TGTGCCAGCCTACTAAAGTCGGACACTGAAGCTTTCTTT

V: TRBV20-1
D: TRBD2
size: -
length: 14
J: TRBJ2-3
CDR3: CSARRELYTDTQYF
DNA: TGCAGTGCTAGGCGGGAGCTCTACACAGATACGCAGTATTTT

V: TRBV27
D: -
size: -
length: 15
J: TRBJ2-3
CDR3: CASSFHGQETDTQYF
DNA: TGTGCCAGCAGTTTTCACGGTCAGGAGACAGATACGCAGTATTTT

V: TRBV14
D: TRBD1
size: many
length: 15
J: TRBJ2-7
CDR3: CASSQDPEGAHEQYF
DNA: TGTGCCAGCAGCCAAGATCCAGAGGGGGCCCACGAGCAGTACTTC

V: TRBV13
D: -
size: -
length: 17
J: TRBJ2-2
CDR3: CASRLRFKSGITGELFF
DNA: TGTGCCAGCAGGCTTCGATTTAAAAGCGGAATAACCGGGGAGCTGTTTTTT

V: TRBV6-5
D: TRBD2
size: few
length: 15
J: TRBJ2-3
CDR3: CASSYVRGRTDTQYF
DNA: TGTGCCAGCAGTTACGTCCGCGGGAGGACAGATACGCAGTATTTT

V: TRBV25-1
D: -
size: -
length: 16
J: TRBJ2-1
CDR3: CASSEVAGGGYNEQFF
DNA: TGTGCCAGCAGTGAAGTTGCAGGTGGAGGGTACAATGAGCAGTTCTTC

V: TRBV5-1
D: -
size: -
length: 13
J: TRBJ2-7
CDR3: CASSLRGAWGQYF
DNA: TGCGCCAGCAGCCTGAGGGGGGCCTGGGGGCAGTACTTC

V: TRBV25-1
D: TRBD1
size: -
length: 13
J: TRBJ1-2
CDR3: CASGETGRSGYTF
DNA: TGTGCCAGCGGCGAGACAGGGAGGAGTGGCTACACCTTC

V: TRBV20-1
D: TRBD1
size: few
length: 14
J: TRBJ1-2
CDR3: CSADRQGASYGYTF
DNA: TGCAGTGCTGATCGACAGGGGGCGTCCTATGGCTACACCTTC

V: TRBV10-3
D: -
size: few
length: 14
J: TRBJ2-5
CDR3: CAISARPAQETQYF
DNA: TGTGCCATCAGTGCTCGGCCAGCGCAAGAGACCCAGTACTTC

V: TRBV6-2/TRBV6-3
D: TRBD2
size: few
length: 16
J: TRBJ2-7
CDR3: CASTLATSGRSYEQYF
DNA: TGTGCCAGCACCCTAGCGACTAGCGGGAGGTCATACGAGCAGTACTTC

V: TRBV11-2
D: -
size: few
length: 15
J: TRBJ2-1
CDR3: CASSLVGRAYNEQFF
DNA: TGTGCCAGCAGCTTAGTCGGCAGGGCCTACAATGAGCAGTTCTTC

V: TRBV28
D: TRBD2
size: -
length: 15
J: TRBJ2-1
CDR3: CASSLIAGGNNEQFF
DNA: TGTGCCAGCAGTTTAATAGCGGGAGGGAACAATGAGCAGTTCTTC

V: TRBV10-1
D: -
size: few
length: 15
J: TRBJ2-5
CDR3: CASSESTGEPETRYF
DNA: TGCGCCAGCAGTGAGTCTACGGGGGAGCCAGAGACCCGGTACTTC

V: TRBV3-1
D: TRBD2
size: few
length: 17
J: TRBJ2-5
CDR3: CASSQVRAGGPQETQYF
DNA: TGTGCCAGCAGCCAAGTGAGGGCGGGAGGGCCCCAAGAGACCCAGTACTTC

V: TRBV5-1
D: -
size: many
length: 14
J: TRBJ1-1
CDR3: CASSLGSGNTEAFF
DNA: TGCGCCAGCAGCTTGGGGTCAGGGAACACTGAAGCTTTCTTT

V: TRBV7-9
D: -
size: -
length: 17
J: TRBJ1-3
CDR3: CASRFHSTGFSGNTIYF
DNA: TGTGCCAGCAGATTTCATTCGACAGGCTTCTCTGGAAACACCATATATTTT